This T cell receptor (beta chain) comes out of a study of T cells after yellow fever vaccination (dated by TCRdb to the late 2010s). For context, the study as a whole: The SMART-Seq v4 Ultra Low Input RNA kit was used to prepare libraries from fractions with low cell numbers. To track T-cell clones before and after primary and booster YFV17D yellow fever vaccination, bulk TCR alpha and beta repertoires were sequenced longitudinally. Two healthy male donors made up the cohort, one aged 18 to 29 years and the other aged 30 to 40 years. Bulk PBMC replicates and cell subsets were isolated from blood drawn at multiple timepoints before and after both primary and secondary immunization. Results the study describes overall, beyond this receptor: Because the study included only two donors, the extent to which the findings can be generalized is limited. Compared with the primary T-cell response, the secondary T-cell response was faster but weaker, reaching its peak on day 5 rather than on day 15. Because abundant contaminating clonotypes from the bulk population could be contained in FACS-sorted repertoires, computational filtering was required. A small share of clonotypes was detected in both CD4 and CD8 compartments, with the overlap likely arising from convergent recombination. After the booster, most clones that had expanded after primary vaccination were detected again (about 97% of CD4 and around nine tenths of CD8), suggesting broad maintenance of memory.

The treatment or condition label, read with the paper, signifies: live attenuated yellow fever vaccine strain. At each blood-draw timepoint, two biological replicates of bulk PBMCs were obtained. PBMCs were isolated from peripheral blood using a standard Ficoll-Paque protocol. TriZol was used to extract RNA from bulk PBMCs, from CD4 and CD8 fractions, and from dextramer-positive and dextramer-negative fractions. TCR cDNA was made using 5'RACE template switching, a step that added a universal primer site and unique molecular identifiers. cDNA synthesis was primed from both the TCR alpha and TCR beta constant segments. Library amplification used two PCR steps, and the second PCR step added sample barcodes and sequencing adapters. Sequencing of libraries was performed on Illumina HiSeq 2500 (2x100 bp) or NovaSeq (2x150 bp). Per the original workflow: MIGEC handled demultiplexing of reads and collapsing into UMI consensus sequences, while MiXCR performed V(D)J alignment. Clonotypes responding to the vaccine were identified with edgeR on replicate PBMC samples, with the criteria of FDR below 0.01 and a log2 fold change above 5 up to day 15. Each bulk clonotype received a CD4 or CD8 identity based on whether the sequenced CD4 or CD8 repertoire contained that clonotype at higher abundance. TCRdb reanalyzed the raw reads on its own, using fastp at Q25 for trimming and MiXCR for clone calling, and kept in-frame beta chains. Each CDR3 protein gets just one entry, which takes the most common genes and DNA from the rows behind it. These V and J calls are TCRdb output, not the study's own analysis. This sample gives 320,000 or so distinct CDR3 sequences in total; 8% to 9.5% of them show up just once. In total, the top ten clones hold 17% of the sample.

This clonotype was found a few times. Its antigen remains unidentified. It has no much larger one-base neighbor in the sample; base qualities were not kept. The source material was PBMCs, sampled 35 to 50 days after the first yellow fever vaccination. This clonotype was obtained from a man between 18 and 29 years old who received the YFV17D yellow fever vaccine.

The CDR3 region reads CSAREVLAETQYF. The DNA is TGCAGTGCTAGAGAGGTCCTCGCGGAGACCCAGTACTTC. Rearrangement joined TRBV20-1 to TRBJ2-5, with the D gene not clear enough to name. The CDR3 measures 13 amino acids from cysteine to phenylalanine. This entry keeps only the CDR3 DNA: 39 bases, framed from base 1. Trimming at the junction amounts to 0 bases on V and 5 bases on J, and the germline ends lie 10 bases apart. Per the germline V gene (reference sequence), DFQATT is the CDR1 and SNEGSKA is the CDR2.